This T cell receptor beta chain was identified during a study of molecular identifiers for immune sequencing clone quantification. Whole-study results and caveats: Clones that exceeded 20 RNA copies held over 98% of effector molecules, yet under 1% in naive cells.

Concerning this clonotype: Antigen: not known.

Via MiXCR, TCRdb re-called the PCR reads, giving one row per CDR3 protein. Seen here are under 650,000 distinct CDR3 sequences, about 20% observed once, and the top ten hold 0.85%. With 3 bases removed from V and 2 bases from J, the gap between germline ends came to 16 bases. There are 17 residues in the CDR3. The germline V gene encodes CDR1 MNHEY and CDR2 SMNVEV (reference sequence). The TCR originated in a human donor in good health. Some libraries in this study had Jurkat cell RNA spiked in. The sequenced sample was naive CD8+ T cells from blood, with Jurkat cell RNA spiked in. Subset of the sample: FACS-sorted CD8+CD4-CCR7+CD45RA+ naive T cells. The chain combines TRBV27 with TRBJ2-2; possible D gene TRBD1, 6 bases. CDR3 DNA: TGTGCCAGCAGTTTTCAGACTTTGGGGGCTAACACCGGGGAGCTGTTTTTT. Protein product: CASSFQTLGANTGELFF.